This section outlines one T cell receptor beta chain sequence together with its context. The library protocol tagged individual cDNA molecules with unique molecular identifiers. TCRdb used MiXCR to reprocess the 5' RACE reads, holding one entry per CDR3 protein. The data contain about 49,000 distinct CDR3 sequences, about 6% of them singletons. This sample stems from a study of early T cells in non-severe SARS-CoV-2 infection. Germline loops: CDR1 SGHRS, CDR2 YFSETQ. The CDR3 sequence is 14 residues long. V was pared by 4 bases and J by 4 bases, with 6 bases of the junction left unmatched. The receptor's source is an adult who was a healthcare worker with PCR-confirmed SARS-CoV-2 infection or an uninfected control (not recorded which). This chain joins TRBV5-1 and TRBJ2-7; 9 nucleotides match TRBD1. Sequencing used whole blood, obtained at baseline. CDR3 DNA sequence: TGCGCCAGCAGCATCCGGGACAGGGAGTACGAGCAGTACTTC. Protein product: CASSIRDREYEQYF.